Listed below are T cell receptor beta chains from one sample, sequenced in a study of T-cell memory formation after mild COVID-19. MiXCR, applied by TCRdb to the 5' RACE reads, yields one record per CDR3 protein. The sample has 140,000 to 150,000 distinct CDR3 sequences, about 5.5% seen once. Sequencing was done on a sample of PBMCs or a T cell subset sorted from them (not recorded which). The receptors stem from an adult woman who had mild COVID-19 (a few samples of this study predate the infection). Cell type and time point are not known. The CDR3 runs from the conserved cysteine through the conserved F or W. Fields, in order: J gene, V gene, CDR3 protein.

J: TRBJ2-1
V: TRBV12-3/TRBV12-4
CDR3: CASSPRGIAGGSYNEQFF

J: TRBJ1-1
V: TRBV3-1
CDR3: CASSSPTTMGTEAFF

J: TRBJ2-2
V: TRBV6-2/TRBV6-3
CDR3: CASRTGGPPGELFF

J: TRBJ2-1
V: TRBV20-1
CDR3: CSASGAGAHEQFF

J: TRBJ1-2
V: TRBV3-1
CDR3: CASSLGQGGSYGYTF

J: TRBJ2-4
V: TRBV5-1
CDR3: CASSLATGGVKNIQYF

J: TRBJ2-5
V: TRBV11-2
CDR3: CASSLSSRETQYF

J: TRBJ1-1
V: TRBV25-1
CDR3: CASSEWKGGEAFF

J: TRBJ2-6
V: TRBV4-1
CDR3: CASSQYLGANVLTF

J: TRBJ2-2
V: TRBV7-7
CDR3: CASSPTLSNTGELFF

J: TRBJ2-1
V: TRBV5-1
CDR3: CASSWGDRDINEQFF

J: TRBJ1-4
V: TRBV29-1
CDR3: CSAWAAWGPATNEKLFF

J: TRBJ2-1
V: TRBV7-9
CDR3: CASSLRRATDNEQFF

J: TRBJ2-1
V: TRBV5-6
CDR3: CASSFWKTYNEQFF

J: TRBJ2-6
V: TRBV20-1
CDR3: CSARGASGTGANVLTF

J: TRBJ2-3
V: TRBV18
CDR3: CASSPSQGTDTQYF

J: TRBJ2-2
V: TRBV5-6
CDR3: CASSPGTGIFANTGELFF

J: TRBJ2-3
V: TRBV4-2
CDR3: CASSRGRGTDTQYF

J: TRBJ2-5
V: TRBV24-1
CDR3: CATSDVGVKTQYF

J: TRBJ2-3
V: TRBV5-1
CDR3: CASSLVVDPSTDTQYF

J: TRBJ2-5
V: TRBV4-1
CDR3: CASSQVGGGADLETQYF

J: TRBJ2-3
V: TRBV7-2
CDR3: CASSGAGSTQYF

J: TRBJ2-5
V: TRBV5-1
CDR3: CASSPNLRGAMGGETQYF

J: TRBJ2-2
V: TRBV20-1
CDR3: CSARDSRRGEAGELFF

J: TRBJ2-1
V: TRBV2
CDR3: CASGGENYNEQFF

J: TRBJ2-7
V: TRBV5-1
CDR3: CASGESGSPYEQYF

J: TRBJ2-7
V: TRBV3-1
CDR3: CASSYGTSGGSNSYEQYF

J: TRBJ2-3
V: TRBV20-1
CDR3: CSARYGFSTDTQYF

J: TRBJ2-2
V: TRBV10-3
CDR3: CAITRDRGTGELFF

J: TRBJ2-3
V: TRBV30
CDR3: CAWGPKAGTDTQYF

J: TRBJ1-6
V: TRBV6-2/TRBV6-3
CDR3: CASSYPQTDRKNSPLHF

J: TRBJ1-2
V: TRBV6-1
CDR3: CAGEAQGEGYTF